These 24 T cell receptor beta chains came from one sample sequenced in a study of blood T cells in healthy people across ages. Primed by a sample-barcoded 5' primer and a J-beta primer mix, a second PCR proceeded for 7 to 11 cycles. TCRdb reprocessed the 5' RACE reads with MiXCR, giving one entry per CDR3 protein. The table records some 780,000 distinct CDR3 sequences, roughly 56% of them present only once. Sequenced input: blood. Receptors were obtained from a man aged 40-55 years in good health.

This chain joins TRBV10-3 and TRBJ1-1; tentative D call: TRBD1 (5 bases). Per the germline V gene, CDR1 is ENHRY and CDR2 is SYGVKD. The CDR3 totals 14 residues. V was pared by 7 bases and J by 4 bases, with 16 bases between. Here the CDR3 reads CAITSQEVSTEAFF. CDR3 sequence (DNA): TGTGCCATCACTTCACAGGAGGTCTCCACTGAAGCTTTCTTT.

CDR3: CASSLVGTAYGYTF. DNA of the CDR3: TGTGCCAGCAGCTTAGTGGGGACAGCCTATGGCTACACCTTC. The V gene is TRBV11-2, the J gene TRBJ1-2, with TRBD1 identical over 7 bases. CDR1 is SGHAT and CDR2 is FQNNGV in the germline V gene. This CDR3 is built from 14 residues. V lost 1 base to trimming and J lost 4 bases; unmatched junction nucleotides: 3.

The V and J genes are TRBV3-1 and TRBJ2-5; 7 nucleotides match TRBD2. Germline V gene lookup returns CDR1 LGHDT and CDR2 YNNKEL (reference sequence). CDR3 length: 17 residues. Trimming at V came to 1 base and at J to 5 bases, leaving 13 bases not matched to a gene. The CDR3 sequence: CASSQGVIGRYDETQYF. The CDR3 nucleotides are TGTGCCAGCAGCCAAGGCGTAATCGGGAGGTATGACGAGACCCAGTACTTC.

The chain has TRBV28 and TRBJ2-5, with 7 bases lining up with TRBD2. Germline V gives CDR1 MDHEN, CDR2 SYDVKM. V dropped 2 bases and J dropped 5; count of bases not matched to a gene: 5. This CDR3 is built from 14 residues. As DNA, the CDR3 is TGTGCCAGCAGTTTACGGGCGGGAGCGGAGACCCAGTACTTC. It yields the protein CASSLRAGAETQYF. The full variable domain, with the rest looked up from reference TRBV28 and TRBJ2-5, is DVKVTQSSRYLVKRTGEKVFLECVQDMDHENMFWYRQDPGLGLRLIYFSYDVKMKEKGDIPEGYSVSREKKERFSLILESASTNQTSMYLCASSLRAGAETQYFGPGTRLLVL.

The chain employs TRBV7-2 and TRBJ1-2; 8 bases fit TRBD1. V lost 0 bases to trimming and J lost 7 bases; unmatched junction nucleotides: 10. CDR3 length: 16 residues. Germline CDR1 SGHTA, CDR2 FQGNSA. The CDR3 sequence is CASSLATQRRGRGYTF. For the CDR3, the DNA is TGTGCCAGCAGCTTAGCAACGCAACGCAGGGGGCGTGGCTACACCTTC.

The chain employs TRBV10-3 and TRBJ2-5; 8 positions match TRBD2. CDR3 length: 12 residues. V trimming: 7 bases; J trimming: 2 bases; junction bases outside the gene matches: 0. CDR1 and CDR2 from the germline V gene are ENHRY and SYGVKD. The CDR3 protein is CAIKREQETQYF. The CDR3 DNA reads TGTGCCATCAAGCGGGAGCAAGAGACCCAGTACTTC.

This clonotype was found many times. This chain uses TRBV7-6 with TRBJ2-7, with 11 positions matching TRBD1. Trimming took 4 bases from V and 2 from J; bases not matched to a gene: 1. CDR1 is SGHVS and CDR2 is FNYEAQ in the germline V gene. This CDR3 is built from 14 residues. CDR3 nucleotides: TGTGCCAGCAGCTCGGGACAGGGGGCCTACGAGCAGTACTTC. It is translated as CASSSGQGAYEQYF.

The chain couples TRBV14 to TRBJ1-2; D uncertain. V shed 4 bases and J shed 8 bases, with 26 bases lying between them. Germline V CDR1 and CDR2: SGHDN, FVKESK. This CDR3 is built from 17 residues. The CDR3 region is CASSRFRTFPDLKGYTF. CDR3 sequence (DNA): TGTGCCAGCAGCCGTTTCCGTACATTCCCGGACCTAAAGGGCTACACCTTC.

The chain links TRBV20-1 to TRBJ2-5; 8 bases line up with TRBD1. The CDR3 contains 14 residues. Germline V gives CDR1 DFQATT, CDR2 SNEGSKA (reference sequence). The V segment lost 2 bases and the J segment 10 bases; nucleotides outside the gene matches: 12. The CDR3 sequence is CSARPLGQVLIQYF. The CDR3 DNA is TGCAGTGCTAGACCATTGGGACAGGTATTGATCCAGTACTTC.

This sequence joins TRBV5-4 and TRBJ2-5; 10 bases map to TRBD2. The J call may be incorrect, as the DNA end agrees better with TRBJ2-7. The CDR3 is 15 amino acids. Germline V gives CDR1 SGHNT, CDR2 YYREEE (reference sequence). The CDR3 is CASSQKLAGTYEQYF. The CDR3 DNA sequence: TGTGCCAGCAGCCAGAAACTAGCGGGAACCTACGAGCAGTACTTC.

This sequence joins TRBV28 and TRBJ1-2; D is uncertain. Germline V lookup: CDR1 MDHEN, CDR2 SYDVKM. CDR3 length: 12 amino acids. Trimming took off 5 bases at V and 8 bases at J, with 12 bases between the two ends. CDR3 region: CASSGRVVGYTF. The CDR3 DNA is TGTGCCAGCAGTGGACGCGTGGTAGGCTACACCTTC.

This clonotype was seen a single time. At one of its ends the junction is not consistent with the germline gene, which may arise from a read error. The chain joins TRBV20-1 to TRBJ1-2, with D possibly TRBD1 on 5 matching bases. Germline loops: CDR1 DFQATT, CDR2 SNEGSKA (reference sequence). This CDR3 region has 15 residues. The chain's CDR3 is CSARNPAGFNYGYTF. In DNA, the CDR3 is TGTAGTGCTAGGAACCCCGCAGGGTTTAACTATGGCTACACCTTC.

This clonotype was seen at least ten times. The V gene is TRBV3-1, the J gene TRBJ1-6, with TRBD1 matching over 8 bases. The germline gives CDR1 LGHDT, CDR2 YNNKEL (reference sequence). The CDR3 is 15 residues long. J was trimmed by 9 bases and V by 1 base; bases with no gene match: 5. CDR3 nucleotides: TGTGCCAGCAGCCAAGGGACAGGGCGAAGTTCACCCCTCCACTTT. Translating gives CASSQGTGRSSPLHF.

This clonotype was seen a handful of times. The chain combines TRBV20-1 with TRBJ1-2; D call uncertain. Per the germline V gene, CDR1 is DFQATT and CDR2 is SNEGSKA (reference sequence). Trimming took 1 base from V and 4 from J, leaving 7 bases between them. CDR3 length: 12 residues. CDR3 coding DNA: TGCAGTGCTAGAGTGTCCAGCTATGGCTACACCTTC. Protein: CSARVSSYGYTF.

There are many counts of this clonotype. The V call is TRBV5-1, the J call TRBJ2-5; 7 bases map to TRBD2. The CDR3 runs 15 residues. V shed 4 bases and J 5 bases; nucleotides not matched to a gene: 11. Germline-derived CDR1 and CDR2 are SGHRS and YFSETQ. The DNA of the CDR3 is TGCGCCAGCAGCGCCCAGCGGGGCCCAACGGAGACCCAGTACTTC. It specifies CASSAQRGPTETQYF.

CDR3 coding DNA: TGTGCCAGCAGTACCTCGGGGGCTAACAATGAGCAGTTCTTC. It is translated as CASSTSGANNEQFF. The chain employs TRBV28 and TRBJ2-1; the D call may be TRBD1 or TRBD2 (6 bases each). This CDR3 spans 14 amino acids. Trimming left V 5 bases short and J 5 bases short, with 13 bases between. Germline lookup yields CDR1 MDHEN and CDR2 SYDVKM.

This clonotype was found a few times. This CDR3 is CAISMTGTRETEAFF. CDR3 sequence (DNA): TGTGCCATCAGTATGACCGGGACCCGCGAAACTGAAGCTTTCTTT. The chain carries TRBV10-3 and TRBJ1-1, with D possibly TRBD1 on 5 matching bases. The length of the CDR3 is 15 residues. The germline V gene has CDR1 ENHRY and CDR2 SYGVKD. V was cut by 5 bases and J by 5 bases, with 18 bases left in between.

The V and J genes are TRBV6-5 and TRBJ2-4, with D perhaps TRBD2 (6 bases). The CDR3 is made up of 17 amino acids. Germline V gene sequence: CDR1 MNHEY, CDR2 SVGAGI. V lost 2 bases, J lost 1 base, and 15 bases lay in between. The CDR3 is CASSYQSGVGAKNIQYF. The CDR3 DNA reads TGTGCCAGCAGTTACCAATCGGGAGTCGGGGCCAAAAACATTCAGTACTTC.

V and J are TRBV6-2 or TRBV6-3 and TRBJ1-1; D is undetermined. Germline CDR1 reads MNHEY; CDR2 reads SVGEGT. The V end lost 5 bases, the J end lost 4 bases, and 17 bases lay between the germline ends. The CDR3 sequence is 15 residues long. The CDR3 loop reads CASSIPAFVVTEAFF. CDR3 DNA sequence: TGTGCCAGCAGTATCCCAGCGTTTGTGGTCACTGAAGCTTTCTTT.

The chain joins TRBV18 to TRBJ2-3, with TRBD1 matching over 9 bases. Trimming took 2 bases from V and 3 from J; bases not matched to a gene: 9. The CDR3 sequence is 17 residues long. Germline loops: CDR1 KGHSH, CDR2 LQKENI. The CDR3 here is CASSPTLPGQGTDTQYF. The CDR3 DNA reads as TGTGCCAGCTCACCAACTCTCCCGGGACAGGGTACAGATACGCAGTATTTT.

The chain is built from TRBV5-1 and TRBJ2-1; no definite D call. The CDR3 totals 16 residues. V lost 0 bases to trimming and J lost 0 bases, with 10 bases between them. Germline V gene sequence: CDR1 SGHRS, CDR2 YFSETQ. The CDR3 DNA follows: TGCGCCAGCAGCTTGGGGGCCGAAATCTCCTACAATGAGCAGTTCTTC. This translates into CASSLGAEISYNEQFF.

The chain couples TRBV7-2 to TRBJ2-2; 10 bases align to TRBD1. V lost 3 bases to trimming and J lost 2 bases; unmatched junction nucleotides: 6. The CDR3 spans 17 residues. CDR1 and CDR2 (germline): SGHTA, FQGNSA. The CDR3 region is CASSLSDRGANTGELFF. The DNA of the CDR3 is TGTGCCAGCAGCTTGTCGGACAGGGGGGCCAACACCGGGGAGCTGTTTTTT.

J is TRBJ2-1 and V is TRBV9; 7 nucleotides agree with TRBD2. In germline, CDR1 is SGDLS, CDR2 YYNGEE. CDR3 length: 16 amino acids. The V segment lost 4 bases and the J segment 3 bases; nucleotides outside the gene matches: 10. In DNA, the CDR3 is TGTGCCAGCAGCACCCAAGCCCAGCGGGGCTACAATGAGCAGTTCTTC. Translation gives CASSTQAQRGYNEQFF.

The chain combines TRBV9 with TRBJ2-4; D call uncertain. The CDR3 sequence is 12 residues long. The germline V gene has CDR1 SGDLS and CDR2 YYNGEE. Trimming took off 3 bases at V and 9 bases at J, with 10 bases between the two ends. The CDR3 sequence is CASSASSFIQYF. CDR3 in DNA: TGTGCCAGCAGCGCGTCTTCCTTCATTCAGTACTTC.